This T cell receptor beta chain was sequenced during a study of blood T cell repertoires in COVID-19 (dated by TCRdb to 2018 to 2020). Regarding the research as a whole: Collaborator samples came from the United States, Italy and Spain and covered acute and convalescent phases of COVID-19. The material from the prospective study consisted of cDNA or gDNA derived from T cells, B-cell-depleted T cells, or PBMCs. Deeply sampled blood TCRbeta repertoires from subjects exposed to, actively infected with, or recovered from COVID-19 were included in the dataset. A freely available public database, intended as a resource for researchers studying the immune response to SARS-CoV-2, is where the repertoires were released. The samples were drawn from two sources: the first 160 participants of the ongoing ImmuneRACE study, and 950 to 1,500 subjects contributed by 6 global collaborators. A de-identified subject ID, COVID-19 status, age in years and sex were almost always included in the sample metadata. Where available, HLA class I and class II types were taken from metadata supplied by the sample provider and were not determined by assay-based typing. General conclusions and limits of the study: How much clinical and demographic metadata was included differed by source and by participant, and the metadata was provided uncurated.

As to this clone: This receptor's antigen is unknown. Nothing much larger sits one base from this clone, and base qualities are not available.

Participants in the prospective study were enrolled through a virtual design, were aged roughly 18 to 100 years, and lived in some 24 United States geographic areas. In the prospective study, cohorts were assigned on the basis of participant-reported clinical history obtained from a screening survey and a study questionnaire. Recovered participants in ImmuneRACE Cohort 3 were defined as having two consecutive negative NP/OP PCR tests, clearance from a healthcare professional, or resolution of symptoms. In the prospective study, mobile phlebotomists collected whole blood, serum and a nasopharyngeal or oropharyngeal swab from each participant. Over a roughly two-month period, participants in the prospective study had the option of providing additional blood draws and questionnaires. Before DNA extraction, prospective study blood samples were shipped either frozen or at room temperature. The CDR3 has 13 amino acids, counting the end cysteine and phenylalanine. The read is trimmed to its CDR3 DNA, 39 bases read in frame from base 1. Taken from the germline V gene, the CDR1 and CDR2 loops are SNHLY and FYNNEI. V is shortened by 7 bases, J by 5 bases, and the region joining them spans 14 bases.

The immunoSEQ Assay, a bias-controlled multiplex PCR, was used to amplify TCRbeta CDR3 regions from genomic DNA. As for the authors' bioinformatics: The number of nucleated cells in each sample was estimated by amplification of reference gene primers within the assay. Sequence reads were collapsed and filtered to measure the absolute abundance of every unique TCRbeta CDR3 rearrangement. For each sample, productive Simpson clonality was calculated as the square root of Simpson's diversity index over productive rearrangements. TCRdb took over this immuneACCESS table, retaining in-frame rearrangements with V and J assigned. Such tables are incomplete; in checked studies, under half of the missing clones stem from an unresolved V gene, and the remainder is unexplained. V, J and clone size were drawn from that table, and D and trimming were deduced from the DNA. The sample includes around 190,000 clones, with 65% to 85% observed a single time. 3.2% of the sample rests with the top ten.

The sequence joins TRBV2 to TRBJ1-1; TRBD1 is a weak D gene call, 6 bases matching. The clonotype originates from a woman younger than 45 who had recovered from COVID-19. Sequencing was performed on PBMCs or T cells enriched from blood (not recorded which). The sequenced DNA is TGTGCCAGCACCCCCAGGGGAGGGACTGAAGCTTTCTTT. It encodes CASTPRGGTEAFF.